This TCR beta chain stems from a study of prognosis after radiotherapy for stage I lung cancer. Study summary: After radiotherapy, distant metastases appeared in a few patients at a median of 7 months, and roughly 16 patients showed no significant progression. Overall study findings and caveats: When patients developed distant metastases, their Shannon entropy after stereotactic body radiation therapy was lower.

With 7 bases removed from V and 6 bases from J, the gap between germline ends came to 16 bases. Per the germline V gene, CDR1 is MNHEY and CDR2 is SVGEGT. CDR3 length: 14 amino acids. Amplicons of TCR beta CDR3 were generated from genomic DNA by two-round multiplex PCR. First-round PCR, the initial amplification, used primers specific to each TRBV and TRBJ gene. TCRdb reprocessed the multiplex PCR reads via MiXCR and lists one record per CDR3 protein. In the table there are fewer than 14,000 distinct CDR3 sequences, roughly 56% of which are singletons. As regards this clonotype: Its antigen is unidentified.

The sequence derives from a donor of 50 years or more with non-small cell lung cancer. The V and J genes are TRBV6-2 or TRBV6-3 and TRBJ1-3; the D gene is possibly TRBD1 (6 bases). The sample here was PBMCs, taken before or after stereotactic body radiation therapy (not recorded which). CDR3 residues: CASTTGSSLNTIYF. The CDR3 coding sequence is TGTGCCAGCACTACAGGGAGCTCTTTAAACACCATATATTTT.